This TCR beta chain was found in a study of immune evolution from preneoplasia to lung adenocarcinoma. Profiling relied on immunoSEQ multiplex PCR, and the TCRdb table lists in-frame clones only, not all of them. The sample lists tens of thousands of clones, less than 80% occurring once. This CDR3 comprises 14 residues. The germline gives CDR1 SGHKS, CDR2 YYEKEE (reference sequence). With V trimmed by 3 bases and J by 3 bases, 1 base remained unmatched. V usage is TRBV5-5 and J usage is TRBJ2-2; 8 bases match TRBD2. The receptor was isolated from a person between 55 and 69 years old with lung adenocarcinoma. The source material was FFPE invasive lung adenocarcinoma tissue. The DNA of the CDR3 is TGTGCCAGCAGCTATAGCGGGGACACCGGGGAGCTGTTTTTT. The encoded protein is CASSYSGDTGELFF.